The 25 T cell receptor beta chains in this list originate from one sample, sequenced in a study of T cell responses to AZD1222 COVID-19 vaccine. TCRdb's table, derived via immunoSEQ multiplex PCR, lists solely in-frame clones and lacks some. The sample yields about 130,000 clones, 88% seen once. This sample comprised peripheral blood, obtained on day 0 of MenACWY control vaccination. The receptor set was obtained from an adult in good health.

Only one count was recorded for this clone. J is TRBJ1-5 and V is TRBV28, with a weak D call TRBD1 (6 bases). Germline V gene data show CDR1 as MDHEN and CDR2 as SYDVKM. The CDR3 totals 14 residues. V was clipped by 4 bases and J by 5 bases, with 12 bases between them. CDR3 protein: CASSSEGVDQPQHF. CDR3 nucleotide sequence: TGTGCCAGCAGTTCCGAGGGGGTGGATCAGCCCCAGCATTTT.

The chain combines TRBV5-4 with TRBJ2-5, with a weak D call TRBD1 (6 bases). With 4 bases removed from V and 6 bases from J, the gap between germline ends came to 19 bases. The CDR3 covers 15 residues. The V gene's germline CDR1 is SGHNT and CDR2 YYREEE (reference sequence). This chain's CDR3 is CASSLRDTLGQTQYF. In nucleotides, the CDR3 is TGTGCCAGCAGCCTACGGGACACCCTGGGTCAGACCCAGTACTTC.

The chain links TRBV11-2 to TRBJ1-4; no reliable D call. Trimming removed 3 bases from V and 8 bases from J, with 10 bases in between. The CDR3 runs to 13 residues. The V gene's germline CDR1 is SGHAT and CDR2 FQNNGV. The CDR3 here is CASSFRIGEKLFF. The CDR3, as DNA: TGTGCCAGCAGCTTCCGGATTGGGGAAAAACTGTTTTTT.

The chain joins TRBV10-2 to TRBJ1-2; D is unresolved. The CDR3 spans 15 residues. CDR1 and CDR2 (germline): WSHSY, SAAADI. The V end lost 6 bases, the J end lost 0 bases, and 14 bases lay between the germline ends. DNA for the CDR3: TGCGCCAGCAGACCCGGGGAAGGCTCTAACTATGGCTACACCTTC. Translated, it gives CASRPGEGSNYGYTF.

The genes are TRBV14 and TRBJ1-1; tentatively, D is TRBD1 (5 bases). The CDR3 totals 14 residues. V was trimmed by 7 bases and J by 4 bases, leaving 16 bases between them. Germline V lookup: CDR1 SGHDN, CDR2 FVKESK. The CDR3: CASTPRGVLTEAFF. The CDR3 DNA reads TGTGCCAGCACCCCCCGGGGGGTTCTCACTGAAGCTTTCTTT.

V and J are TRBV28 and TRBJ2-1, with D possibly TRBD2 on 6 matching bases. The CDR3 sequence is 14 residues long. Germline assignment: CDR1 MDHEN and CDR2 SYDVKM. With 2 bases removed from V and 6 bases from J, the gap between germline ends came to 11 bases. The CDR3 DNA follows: TGTGCCAGCAGTTTAAGGCGGGAAGCCAATGAGCAGTTCTTC. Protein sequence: CASSLRREANEQFF.

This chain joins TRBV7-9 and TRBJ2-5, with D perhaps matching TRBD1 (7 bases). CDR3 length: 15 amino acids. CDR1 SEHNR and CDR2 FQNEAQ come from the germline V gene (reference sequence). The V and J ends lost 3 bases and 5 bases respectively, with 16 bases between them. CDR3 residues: CASSFSAGGPETQYF. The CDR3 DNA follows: TGTGCCAGCAGCTTTAGTGCAGGGGGGCCTGAGACCCAGTACTTC.

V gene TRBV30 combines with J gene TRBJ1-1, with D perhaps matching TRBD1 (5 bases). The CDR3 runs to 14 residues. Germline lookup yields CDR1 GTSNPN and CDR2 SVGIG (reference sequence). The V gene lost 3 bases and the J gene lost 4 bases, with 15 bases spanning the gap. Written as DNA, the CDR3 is TGTGCCTGGAGGGGATTCTTGGGGACCACTGAAGCTTTCTTT. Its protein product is CAWRGFLGTTEAFF.

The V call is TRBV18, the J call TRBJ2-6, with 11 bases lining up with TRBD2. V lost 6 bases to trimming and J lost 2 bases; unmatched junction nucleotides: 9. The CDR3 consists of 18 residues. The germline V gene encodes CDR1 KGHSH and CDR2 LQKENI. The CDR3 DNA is TGTGCCAGCTCGGGGGGACTAGCGGCCCTCACTGGGGCCAACGTCCTGACTTTC. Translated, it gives CASSGGLAALTGANVLTF.

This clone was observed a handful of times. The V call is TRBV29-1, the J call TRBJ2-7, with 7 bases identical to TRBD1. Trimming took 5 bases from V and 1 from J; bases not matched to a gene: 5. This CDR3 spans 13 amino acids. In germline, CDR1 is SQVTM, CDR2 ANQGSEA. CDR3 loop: CSVIGTASYEQYF. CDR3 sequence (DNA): TGCAGCGTTATTGGGACAGCTTCCTACGAGCAGTACTTC.

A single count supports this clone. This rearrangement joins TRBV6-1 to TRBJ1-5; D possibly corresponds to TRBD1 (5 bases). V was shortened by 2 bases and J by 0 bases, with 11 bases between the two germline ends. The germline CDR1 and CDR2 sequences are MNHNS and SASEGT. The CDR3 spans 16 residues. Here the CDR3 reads CASSEKSGISNQPQHF. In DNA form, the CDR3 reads TGTGCCAGCAGTGAAAAGTCAGGGATTAGCAATCAGCCCCAGCATTTT.

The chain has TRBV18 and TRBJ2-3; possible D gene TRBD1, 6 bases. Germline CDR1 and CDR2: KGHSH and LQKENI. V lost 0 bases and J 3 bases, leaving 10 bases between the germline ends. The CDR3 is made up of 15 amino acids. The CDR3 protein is CASSPPRGHTDTQYF. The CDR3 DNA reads TGTGCCAGCTCACCACCCAGGGGACATACAGATACGCAGTATTTT. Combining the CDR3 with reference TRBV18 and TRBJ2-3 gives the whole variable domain NAGVMQNPRHLVRRRGQEARLRCSPMKGHSHVYWYRQLPEEGLKFMVYLQKENIIDESGMPKERFSAEFPKEGPSILRIQQVVRGDSAAYFCASSPPRGHTDTQYFGPGTRLTVL.

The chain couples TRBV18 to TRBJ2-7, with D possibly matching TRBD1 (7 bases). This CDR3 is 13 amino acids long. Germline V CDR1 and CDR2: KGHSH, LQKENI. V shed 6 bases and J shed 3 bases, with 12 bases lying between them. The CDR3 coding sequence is TGTGCCAGCTCGGCGGGACAGCACTACGAGCAGTACTTC. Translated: CASSAGQHYEQYF.

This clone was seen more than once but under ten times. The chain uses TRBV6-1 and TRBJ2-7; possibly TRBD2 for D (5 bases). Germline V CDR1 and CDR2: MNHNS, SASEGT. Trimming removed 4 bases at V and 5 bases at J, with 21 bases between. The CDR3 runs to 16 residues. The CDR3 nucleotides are TGTGCCAGCAGTGTACGGCGGGCAGGAGCTCGAAACGAGCAGTACTTC. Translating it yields CASSVRRAGARNEQYF.

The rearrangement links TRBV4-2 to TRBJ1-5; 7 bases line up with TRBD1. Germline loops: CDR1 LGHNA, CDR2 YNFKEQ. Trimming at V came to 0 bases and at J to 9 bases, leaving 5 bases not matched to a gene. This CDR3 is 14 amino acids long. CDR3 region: CASSQDPGGGPQHF. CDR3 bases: TGTGCCAGCAGCCAAGACCCAGGGGGGGGGCCCCAGCATTTT.

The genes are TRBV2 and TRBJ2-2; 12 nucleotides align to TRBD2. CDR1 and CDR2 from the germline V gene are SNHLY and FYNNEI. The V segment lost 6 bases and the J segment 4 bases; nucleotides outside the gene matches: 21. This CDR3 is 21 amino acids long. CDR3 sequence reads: CASRDAMSLTSGRASTGELFF. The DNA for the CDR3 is TGTGCCAGCAGAGACGCAATGAGTTTGACTAGCGGGAGAGCGAGCACCGGGGAGCTGTTTTTT.

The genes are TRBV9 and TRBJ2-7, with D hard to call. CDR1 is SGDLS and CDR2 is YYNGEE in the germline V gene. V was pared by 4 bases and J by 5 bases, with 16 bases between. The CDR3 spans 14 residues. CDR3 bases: TGTGCCAGCAGCTCCTCGGCGAACCCCAACGAGCAGTACTTC. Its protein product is CASSSSANPNEQYF.

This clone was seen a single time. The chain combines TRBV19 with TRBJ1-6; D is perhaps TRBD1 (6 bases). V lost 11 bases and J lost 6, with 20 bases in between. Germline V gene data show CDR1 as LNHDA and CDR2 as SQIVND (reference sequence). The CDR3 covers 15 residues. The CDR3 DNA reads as TGTGCCGTAGGGCCCCGGGACAACGGTAATTCACCCCTCCACTTT. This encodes CAVGPRDNGNSPLHF.

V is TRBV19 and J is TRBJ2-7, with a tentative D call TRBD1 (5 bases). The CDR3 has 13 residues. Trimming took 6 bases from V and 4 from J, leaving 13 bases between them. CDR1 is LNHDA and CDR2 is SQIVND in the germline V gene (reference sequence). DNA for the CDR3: TGTGCCAGTAGGCGTGGGGCCATATACGAGCAGTACTTC. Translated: CASRRGAIYEQYF.

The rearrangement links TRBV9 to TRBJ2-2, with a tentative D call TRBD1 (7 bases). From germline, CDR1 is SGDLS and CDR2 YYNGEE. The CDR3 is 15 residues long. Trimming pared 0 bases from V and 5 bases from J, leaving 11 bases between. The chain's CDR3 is CASSVGRGATGELFF. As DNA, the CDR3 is TGTGCCAGCAGCGTAGGCAGGGGGGCGACCGGGGAGCTGTTTTTT.

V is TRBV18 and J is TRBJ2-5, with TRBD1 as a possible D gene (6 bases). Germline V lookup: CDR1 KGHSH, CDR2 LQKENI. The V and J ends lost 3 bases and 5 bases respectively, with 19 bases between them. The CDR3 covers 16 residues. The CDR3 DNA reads TGTGCCAGCTCACCCTTAAGACAGGTTCAGGGTGAGACCCAGTACTTC. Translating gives CASSPLRQVQGETQYF.

The DNA for the CDR3 is TGTGCCAGCAGTTACTTTGGACCGAGCTCCTATAATTCACCCCTCCACTTT. Protein product: CASSYFGPSSYNSPLHF. The rearrangement uses TRBV6-2 or TRBV6-3 and TRBJ1-6; no firm D call. This CDR3 comprises 17 residues. The V and J ends lost 1 base and 0 bases respectively, with 10 bases between them. The germline CDR1 and CDR2 sequences are MNHEY and SVGEGT.

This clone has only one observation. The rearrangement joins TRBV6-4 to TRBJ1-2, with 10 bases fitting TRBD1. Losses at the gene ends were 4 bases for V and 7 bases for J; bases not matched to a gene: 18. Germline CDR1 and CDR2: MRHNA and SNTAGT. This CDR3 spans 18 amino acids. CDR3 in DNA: TGTGCCAGCAGTGCATTCCGGGACAGGGGTAACTTCGGGGCTGGCTACACCTTC. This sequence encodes CASSAFRDRGNFGAGYTF.

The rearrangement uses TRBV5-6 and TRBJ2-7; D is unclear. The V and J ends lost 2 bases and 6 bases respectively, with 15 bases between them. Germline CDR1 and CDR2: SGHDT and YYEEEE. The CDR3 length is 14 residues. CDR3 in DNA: TGTGCCAGCAGCTTTGGTAGGCTAATGGTCGAGCAGTACTTC. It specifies CASSFGRLMVEQYF.

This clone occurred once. CDR3 sequence: CASSVQLAGGKNEQFF. The CDR3 nucleotides read TGTGCCAGCAGTGTCCAACTAGCGGGAGGGAAAAATGAGCAGTTCTTC. The V call is TRBV6-1, the J call TRBJ2-1; TRBD2 agrees at 13 bases. The CDR3 extends over 16 amino acids. Germline-derived CDR1 and CDR2 are MNHNS and SASEGT. The ends lost 4 bases at V and 7 bases at J; junction bases unmatched: 7.